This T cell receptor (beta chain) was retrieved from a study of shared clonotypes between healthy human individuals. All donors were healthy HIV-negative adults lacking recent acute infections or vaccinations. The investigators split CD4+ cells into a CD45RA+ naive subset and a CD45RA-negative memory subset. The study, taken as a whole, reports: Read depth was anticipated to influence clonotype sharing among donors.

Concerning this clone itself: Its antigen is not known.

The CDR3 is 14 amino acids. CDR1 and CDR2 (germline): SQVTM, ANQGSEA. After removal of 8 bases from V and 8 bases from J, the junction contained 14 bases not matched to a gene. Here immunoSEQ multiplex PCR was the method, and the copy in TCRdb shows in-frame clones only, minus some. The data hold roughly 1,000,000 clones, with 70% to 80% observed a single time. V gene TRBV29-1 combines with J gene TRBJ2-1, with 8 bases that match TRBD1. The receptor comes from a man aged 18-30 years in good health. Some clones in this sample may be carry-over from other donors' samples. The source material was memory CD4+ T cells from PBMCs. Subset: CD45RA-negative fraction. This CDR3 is CSSPGPGGQDEQFF. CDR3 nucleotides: TGCAGCTCCCCTGGGCCAGGGGGACAGGATGAGCAGTTCTTC.